A single sample is the source of the 20 T cell receptor beta chains below, sequenced in a study of blood T cell repertoires in COVID-19. Sequencing used immunoSEQ multiplex PCR; TCRdb keeps in-frame clones, though not all of them. The sample lists about 140,000 clones, about 90% seen once, with approximately 40% in the top ten. The source material was peripheral blood. The receptor source for this set is a man in his fifties or sixties who had recovered from COVID-19.

The chain carries TRBV11-3 and TRBJ2-7; 9 nucleotides match TRBD2. The V gene end was trimmed by 1 base and the J gene end by 1 base; junction bases not matched to a gene: 8. The germline V gene encodes CDR1 SGHNT and CDR2 YENEEA. CDR3 length equals 17 residues. The CDR3 coding sequence is TGTGCCAGCAGCTTAGTCGGGCTAGCGGGAAGATCCTACGAGCAGTACTTC. Residues: CASSLVGLAGRSYEQYF.

This chain links TRBV11-2 with TRBJ2-5; possible D gene TRBD2, 6 bases. V shed 3 bases and J shed 7 bases, with 12 bases lying between them. In germline, CDR1 is SGHAT, CDR2 FQNNGV. This CDR3 has 13 amino acids. CDR3 sequence: CASSLTPEGTQYF. Written as DNA, the CDR3 is TGTGCCAGCAGCTTGACACCGGAGGGGACCCAGTACTTC.

The J gene is TRBJ2-5, the V gene TRBV29-1; tentative D call: TRBD2 (6 bases). The CDR3 length is 17 residues. With 6 bases removed from V and 4 bases from J, the gap between germline ends came to 27 bases. CDR1 is SQVTM, CDR2 ANQGSEA, per germline. The chain's CDR3 is CSVGAPRRGVERETQYF. As DNA, the CDR3 is TGCAGCGTCGGGGCCCCCCGGAGGGGTGTAGAGAGAGAGACCCAGTACTTC.

This chain uses TRBV4-2 with TRBJ2-3; a weak D match, TRBD2 (7 bases). CDR3 length: 14 amino acids. Germline V lookup: CDR1 LGHNA, CDR2 YNFKEQ. Trimming cost V 10 bases and J 3 bases, with 17 bases left between them. CDR3 in amino acids: CATKGGRGTDTQYF. The CDR3 DNA is TGTGCCACAAAGGGGGGGAGGGGTACAGATACGCAGTATTTT.

The chain combines TRBV28 with TRBJ1-4; 9 bases line up with TRBD1. CDR1 MDHEN and CDR2 SYDVKM come from the germline V gene. With 6 bases clipped from V and 4 bases from J, the junction kept 3 bases outside the gene matches. This CDR3 is 14 amino acids long. DNA of the CDR3: TGTGCCAGCAGCAGACAGGGGGTTAATGAAAAACTGTTTTTT. It encodes CASSRQGVNEKLFF.

V and J are TRBV7-6 and TRBJ2-1; 7 bases align to TRBD2. The ends lost 5 bases at V and 6 bases at J; junction bases unmatched: 4. The CDR3 length is 13 residues. The germline gives CDR1 SGHVS, CDR2 FNYEAQ. In nucleotides, the CDR3 is TGTGCCAGCAGCGTTACGGGGGGCAATGAGCAGTTCTTC. This gives the protein CASSVTGGNEQFF.

The chain employs TRBV15 and TRBJ1-2, with TRBD1 as a possible D gene (5 bases). CDR1 is LNHNV, CDR2 YYDKDF, per germline (reference sequence). The CDR3 extends over 13 amino acids. The germline V and J ends were trimmed by 0 bases and 10 bases, with 12 bases remaining between them. Here the CDR3 reads CATSREGGDAYTF. The CDR3 DNA sequence: TGTGCCACCAGCAGAGAAGGAGGGGACGCCTACACCTTC.

This clone showed up just a few times. Written as DNA, the CDR3 is TGCGCCAGCAGCCAAAGACAGGGGCCATACACCGGGGAGCTGTTTTTT. Its protein product is CASSQRQGPYTGELFF. The rearrangement uses TRBV4-3 and TRBJ2-2; 8 nucleotides agree with TRBD1. The junction had 5 bases not matched to a gene; V was cut back by 2 bases and J by 3 bases. This CDR3 spans 16 amino acids. Germline-derived CDR1 and CDR2 are LGHNA and YSLEER.

V usage is TRBV18 and J usage is TRBJ1-6; 8 bases agree with TRBD1. The V segment lost 4 bases and the J segment 6 bases; nucleotides outside the gene matches: 5. Germline CDR1 is KGHSH and CDR2 is LQKENI. The CDR3 is 15 residues long. DNA for the CDR3: TGTGCCAGCTCACAGACAGGGGAAGGTAATTCACCCCTCCACTTT. This gives the protein CASSQTGEGNSPLHF.

The V and J genes are TRBV6-5 and TRBJ2-3, with 10 bases fitting TRBD2. The CDR3 totals 15 residues. Germline V gives CDR1 MNHEY, CDR2 SVGAGI. The trim removed 6 bases at V and 3 bases at J, leaving 6 bases unmatched. The chain's CDR3 is CASRATSGVTDTQYF. The CDR3 nucleotides are TGTGCCAGCAGGGCAACTAGCGGGGTTACAGATACGCAGTATTTT.

The chain joins TRBV3-1 (or the pseudogene TRBV3-2) to TRBJ1-1; the D gene is possibly TRBD1 (5 bases). V lost 0 bases, J lost 5 bases, and 10 bases lay in between. CDR3 length: 14 residues. CDR1 is LGHDT, CDR2 YNNKEL, per germline (reference sequence). CDR3: CASSQEPGGTEAFF. CDR3 nucleotide sequence: TGTGCCAGCAGCCAAGAACCCGGGGGGACTGAAGCTTTCTTT.

The chain recombines TRBV4-3 with TRBJ2-3; weak D call: TRBD1 (6 bases). Germline V gene lookup returns CDR1 LGHNA and CDR2 YSLEER. Trimming removed 0 bases at V and 3 bases at J, with 16 bases between. The CDR3 spans 17 residues. Written as DNA, the CDR3 is TGCGCCAGCAGCCAAGATTCTTCCAGGGGTTGGACAGATACGCAGTATTTT. This codes for CASSQDSSRGWTDTQYF.

The V call is TRBV7-2, the J call TRBJ1-1; D remains unclear. Germline lookup yields CDR1 SGHTA and CDR2 FQGNSA. The V gene lost 0 bases and the J gene lost 0 bases, with 11 bases spanning the gap. The CDR3 has 16 residues. The CDR3 is CASSLALGGLNTEAFF. In DNA, the CDR3 is TGTGCCAGCAGCTTAGCTCTCGGAGGCCTGAACACTGAAGCTTTCTTT.

The chain couples TRBV15 to TRBJ1-2; TRBD1 is a possible D gene (6 bases). Germline V CDR1 and CDR2: LNHNV, YYDKDF (reference sequence). Deletions cut 0 bases from V and 2 bases from J, with 13 bases between. This CDR3 contains 16 residues. CDR3 nucleotide sequence: TGTGCCACCAGCAGAGACCGGACAGTATTCAACTATGGCTACACCTTC. Protein sequence: CATSRDRTVFNYGYTF.

The CDR3 sequence: CASSDSRSSGNTIYF. CDR3 DNA sequence: TGCGCCAGCAGTGACAGCCGGAGCTCTGGAAACACCATATATTTT. The chain joins TRBV10-1 to TRBJ1-3, with D unclear. The CDR3 extends over 15 amino acids. Trimming removed 3 bases at V and 0 bases at J, with 9 bases between. Per germline, CDR1 WNHNN and CDR2 SYGVQD (reference sequence).

The V call is TRBV6-1, the J call TRBJ2-7; TRBD1 agrees at 7 bases. This CDR3 contains 14 residues. From germline, CDR1 is MNHNS and CDR2 SASEGT. Trimming removed 1 base from V and 3 bases from J; junction bases left unmatched: 3. The CDR3 DNA sequence: TGTGCCAGCAGTGAAGGGACAGGTTACTACGAGCAGTACTTC. Translated: CASSEGTGYYEQYF.

V gene TRBV20-1 combines with J gene TRBJ1-1, with a weak D call TRBD1 (5 bases). The germline V and J ends were trimmed by 6 bases and 11 bases, with 16 bases remaining between them. This CDR3 has 11 amino acids. Germline V gene sequence: CDR1 DFQATT, CDR2 SNEGSKA (reference sequence). The CDR3 bases are TGCAGTGCAAAGGGGTCCTACTCGGCTTTCTTT. Amino acids: CSAKGSYSAFF.

The chain employs TRBV10-2 and TRBJ2-5; TRBD2 aligns across 8 bases. The length of the CDR3 is 15 residues. With V trimmed by 8 bases and J by 2 bases, 10 bases remained unmatched. The germline gives CDR1 WSHSY, CDR2 SAAADI. CDR3 DNA: TGCGCCAGCCTACCCTCGGCGGGGGGACAAGAGACCCAGTACTTC. Encoded protein: CASLPSAGGQETQYF.

The CDR3 is CASSPSNTEAFF. The CDR3 coding sequence is TGTGCCAGCAGTCCCTCGAACACTGAAGCTTTCTTT. V usage is TRBV12-3 or TRBV12-4 and J usage is TRBJ1-1, with D hard to call. The V and J ends lost 5 bases and 1 base respectively, with 5 bases between them. The CDR3 consists of 12 residues.

The chain is built from TRBV5-1 and TRBJ1-6; 9 nucleotides agree with TRBD1. CDR1 and CDR2 (germline): SGHRS, YFSETQ. Trimming took 3 bases from V and 5 from J; bases not matched to a gene: 6. This CDR3 has 16 amino acids. The CDR3 reads CASSWTGEPNNSPLHF. CDR3 DNA sequence: TGCGCCAGCAGCTGGACAGGGGAACCTAATAATTCACCCCTCCACTTT.